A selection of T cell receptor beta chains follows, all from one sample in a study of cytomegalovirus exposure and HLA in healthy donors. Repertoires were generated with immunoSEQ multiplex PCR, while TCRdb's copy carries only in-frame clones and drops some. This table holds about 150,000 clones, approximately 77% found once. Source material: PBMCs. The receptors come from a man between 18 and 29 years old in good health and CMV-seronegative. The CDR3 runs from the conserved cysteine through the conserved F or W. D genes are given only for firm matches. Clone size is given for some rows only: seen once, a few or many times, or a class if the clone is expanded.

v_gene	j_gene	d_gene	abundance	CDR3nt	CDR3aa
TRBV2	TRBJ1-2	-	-	TGTGCCAGCAGAACCGACAGGAACCGTGCCTATGGCTACACCTTC	CASRTDRNRAYGYTF
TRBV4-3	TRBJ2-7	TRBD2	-	TGCGCCAGCAGCCAACAGACTAGCGGGTACGAGCAGTACTTC	CASSQQTSGYEQYF
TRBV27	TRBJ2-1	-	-	TGTGCCAGCAGTTTGAGAAATGAGCAGTTCTTC	CASSLRNEQFF
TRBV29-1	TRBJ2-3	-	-	TGCAGCGTTTATACCCCTAGCGAGATCACAGATACGCAGTATTTT	CSVYTPSEITDTQYF
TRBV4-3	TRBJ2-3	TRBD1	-	TGCGCCAGCAGCCCCCGACAGGGAACAGATACGCAGTATTTT	CASSPRQGTDTQYF
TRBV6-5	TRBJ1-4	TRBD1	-	TGTGCCAGCAGCACCGTCGCGGCAGGGGGTGAAAAACTGTTTTTT	CASSTVAAGGEKLFF
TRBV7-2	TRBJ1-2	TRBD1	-	TGTGCCAGCGCTCCGGGACAGGGGCTTCTAAGCTACACCTTC	CASAPGQGLLSYTF
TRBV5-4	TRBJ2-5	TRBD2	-	TGTGCCAGCAGCTTAAAGACTAGCGAAATAGAGACCCAGTACTTC	CASSLKTSEIETQYF
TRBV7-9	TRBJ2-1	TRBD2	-	TGTGCCAGCAGCTTATCTAGCGGGAGAGGTTCCTACAATGAGCAGTTCTTC	CASSLSSGRGSYNEQFF
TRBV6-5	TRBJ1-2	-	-	TGTGCCAGCAGTTACCGGGACTCTTCCTTCTATGGCTACACCTTC	CASSYRDSSFYGYTF
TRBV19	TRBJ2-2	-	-	TGTGCCAGTATTGGCGGGATCGCCGGGGAGCTGTTTTTT	CASIGGIAGELFF
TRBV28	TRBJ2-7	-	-	TGTGCCAGCACCTCCCTCCCTGCAGGTGCAGGGTACGAGCAGTACTTC	CASTSLPAGAGYEQYF
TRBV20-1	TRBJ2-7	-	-	TGCAGTGCCCGTCAGGGCTACGAGCAGTACTTC	CSARQGYEQYF
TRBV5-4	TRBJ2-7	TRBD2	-	TGTGCCAGCAGCTTGGCCAGCGGGACTTCCTACGAGCAGTACTTC	CASSLASGTSYEQYF
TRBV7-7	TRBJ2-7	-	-	TGTGCCAGCAGCAACCTAGACGGCGAGCAGTACTTC	CASSNLDGEQYF
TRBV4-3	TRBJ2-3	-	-	TGCGCCAGCAGCCAAGGTCGAGATACGCAGTATTTT	CASSQGRDTQYF
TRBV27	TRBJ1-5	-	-	TGTGCCAGCAGTTCTAAGGGGTTCAACATTAATCAGCCCCAGCATTTT	CASSSKGFNINQPQHF
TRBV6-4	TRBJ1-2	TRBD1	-	TGTGCCAGCAGTGGAACAGGGGGCGGCTACACCTTC	CASSGTGGGYTF
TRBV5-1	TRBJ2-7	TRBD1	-	TGCGCCAGCAGCCCCTATGACAGGGGCGAGCAGTACTTC	CASSPYDRGEQYF
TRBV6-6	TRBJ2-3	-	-	TGTGCCAGCAGCCCTCCTCGCAGGGCAGATACGCAGTATTTT	CASSPPRRADTQYF
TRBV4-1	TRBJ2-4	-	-	TGCGCCAGCAGCCTCTCGGATAGGGGGGGTGGCAAAAACATTCAGTACTTC	CASSLSDRGGGKNIQYF
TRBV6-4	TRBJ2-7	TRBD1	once	TGTGCCAGCAGATACCAGGACAGGCCAAACTACGAGCAGTACTTC	CASRYQDRPNYEQYF
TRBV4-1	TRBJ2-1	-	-	TGCGCCAGCAGCCACTCCGCGTCCACCAATGAGCAGTTCTTC	CASSHSASTNEQFF
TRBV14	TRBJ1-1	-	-	TGTGCCAGCAGCCCCCAGACAGCCAACACTGAAGCTTTCTTT	CASSPQTANTEAFF
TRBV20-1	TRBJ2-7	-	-	TGCAGTGCCCCACTAGTTACCGAGCAGTACTTC	CSAPLVTEQYF
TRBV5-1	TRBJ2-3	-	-	TGCGCCAGCAGCTTGGTCCGGGGGACCACAGATACGCAGTATTTT	CASSLVRGTTDTQYF
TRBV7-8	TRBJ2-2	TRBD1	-	TGTGCCAGCAGCTTACGGACAGGGAGAAACACCGGGGAGCTGTTTTTT	CASSLRTGRNTGELFF
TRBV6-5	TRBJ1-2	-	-	TGTGCCAGCCGAAAGGCTAGCTATGGCTACACCTTC	CASRKASYGYTF
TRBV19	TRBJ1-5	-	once	TGTGCCAGTAGTAGACAGGAAAATCAGCCCCAGCATTTT	CASSRQENQPQHF
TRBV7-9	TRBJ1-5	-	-	TGTGCCAGCACACTGGGCAATCAGCCCCAGCATTTT	CASTLGNQPQHF
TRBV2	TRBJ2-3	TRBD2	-	TGTGCCAGCAGTGCCGCACTAGCGGGGACAGATACGCAGTATTTT	CASSAALAGTDTQYF
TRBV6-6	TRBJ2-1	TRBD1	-	TGTGCCAGCATCCCGGGACAGGGAAGCAATGAGCAGTTCTTC	CASIPGQGSNEQFF
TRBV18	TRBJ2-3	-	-	TGTGCCAGCTCAAAACTAGAAGTAGATACGCAGTATTTT	CASSKLEVDTQYF
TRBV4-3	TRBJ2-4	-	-	TGCGCCAGCAGCCAAGGCCCGGGAGAGGGGTACATTCAGTACTTC	CASSQGPGEGYIQYF
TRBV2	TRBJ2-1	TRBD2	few	TGTGCCACCGGACTAGCGGCGTACAATGAGCAGTTCTTC	CATGLAAYNEQFF
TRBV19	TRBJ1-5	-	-	TGTGCCAGTAGTATTGGGGGGGGTCAGCCCCAGCATTTT	CASSIGGGQPQHF
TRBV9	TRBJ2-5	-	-	TGTGCCAGCAGCGGGACTCCGGGGGTCCAAGAGACCCAGTACTTC	CASSGTPGVQETQYF
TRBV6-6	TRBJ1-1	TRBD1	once	TGTGCCAGCAGTTTGCCCGGGACAGGGGAAGCTTTCTTT	CASSLPGTGEAFF
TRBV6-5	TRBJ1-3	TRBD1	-	TGTGCCAGCAGTTTCCTCAACAGGGGGAAGAACACCATATATTTT	CASSFLNRGKNTIYF
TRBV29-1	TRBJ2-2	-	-	TGCAGCGCCAGAACTTCAGGGTTAACCGGGGAGCTGTTTTTT	CSARTSGLTGELFF
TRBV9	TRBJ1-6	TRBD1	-	TGTGCCAGCAGCGACAGGGGCTATAATTCACCCCTCCACTTT	CASSDRGYNSPLHF
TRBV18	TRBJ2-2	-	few	TGTGCCAGCTCACCAGCAGGACTCGTAACCGGGGAGCTGTTTTTT	CASSPAGLVTGELFF
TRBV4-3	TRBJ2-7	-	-	TGCGCCAGCAGCCCCGGGGTGGTGGACTACGAGCAGTACTTC	CASSPGVVDYEQYF
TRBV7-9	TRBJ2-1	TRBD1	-	TGTGCCAGCAGCCGCCGGGGACAGGGCTACAATGAGCAGTTCTTC	CASSRRGQGYNEQFF
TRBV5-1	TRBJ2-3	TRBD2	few	TGCGCCAGCAGCTCCGGACTAGCGGAAGATACGCAGTATTTT	CASSSGLAEDTQYF
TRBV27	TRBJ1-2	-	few	TGTGCCAGCAGTTTATTGGGCAGGGGCTACGGATATGGCTACACCTTC	CASSLLGRGYGYGYTF
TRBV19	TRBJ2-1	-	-	TGTGCCAGTAGTTCAGGGGAAGGGACGCACTGGTCGGGTGAGCAGTTCTTC	CASSSGEGTHWSGEQFF
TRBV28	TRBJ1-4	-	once	TGTGCCAGCAGCAAGCCTGTTCACAGGGTGGAAAAACTGTTTTTT	CASSKPVHRVEKLFF
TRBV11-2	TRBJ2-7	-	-	TGTGCCAGCAGCCAATCCTACGAGCAGTACTTC	CASSQSYEQYF
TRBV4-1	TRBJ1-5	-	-	TGCGCCAGCAGCCCGGGGAGAGTTTTCGGCAATCAGCCCCAGCATTTT	CASSPGRVFGNQPQHF
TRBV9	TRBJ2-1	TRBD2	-	TGTGCCAGCAGCGTAAGCGGGAGGGCCGGGAATGAGCAGTTCTTC	CASSVSGRAGNEQFF
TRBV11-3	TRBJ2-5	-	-	TGTGCCAGCAGCTTAGCTGGGACACCTGGAAGGGAGACCCAGTACTTC	CASSLAGTPGRETQYF
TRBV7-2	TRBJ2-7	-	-	TGTGCCAGCAGCTTAGTGCGACAGTCCTACGAGCAGTACTTC	CASSLVRQSYEQYF
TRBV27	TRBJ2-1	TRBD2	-	TGTGCCAGCAGTTTATGGGGGGGAAATGAGCAGTTCTTC	CASSLWGGNEQFF
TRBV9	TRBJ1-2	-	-	TGTGCCAGCAGCGTATCTGGAGTGGACTATGGCTACACCTTC	CASSVSGVDYGYTF
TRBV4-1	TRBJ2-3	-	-	TGCGCCAGCAGCCAAGATGAGAGGACTGGCACAGATACGCAGTATTTT	CASSQDERTGTDTQYF
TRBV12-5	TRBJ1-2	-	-	TGTGCTAGTGGTTCCATAGGATCGGGAGGCTACACCTTC	CASGSIGSGGYTF
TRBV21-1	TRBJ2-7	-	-	TGTGCCAGCAGCCCCGGTCGGGACAAAACCTACGAGCAGTACTTC	CASSPGRDKTYEQYF
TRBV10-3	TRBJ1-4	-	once	TGTGCCATCAGTGAGTCCAACGGGAGAGGAGAAAAACTGTTTTTT	CAISESNGRGEKLFF
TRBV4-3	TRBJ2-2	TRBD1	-	TGCGCCAGCAGCCCCTGGGACAGGGGGGACACCGGGGAGCTGTTTTTT	CASSPWDRGDTGELFF